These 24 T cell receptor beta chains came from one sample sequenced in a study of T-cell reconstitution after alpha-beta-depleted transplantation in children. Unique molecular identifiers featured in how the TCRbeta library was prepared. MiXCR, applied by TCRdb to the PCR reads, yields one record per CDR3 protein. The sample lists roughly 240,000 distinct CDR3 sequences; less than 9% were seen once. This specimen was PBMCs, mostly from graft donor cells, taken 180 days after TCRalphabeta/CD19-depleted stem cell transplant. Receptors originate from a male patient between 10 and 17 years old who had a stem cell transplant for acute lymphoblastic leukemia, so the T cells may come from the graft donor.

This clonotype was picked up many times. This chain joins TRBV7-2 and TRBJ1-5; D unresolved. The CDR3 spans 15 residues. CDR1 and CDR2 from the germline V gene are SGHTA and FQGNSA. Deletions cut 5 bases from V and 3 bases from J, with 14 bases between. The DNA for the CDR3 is TGTGCCAGCAGCCTGACGGATACACTCAATCAGCCCCAGCATTTT. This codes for CASSLTDTLNQPQHF.

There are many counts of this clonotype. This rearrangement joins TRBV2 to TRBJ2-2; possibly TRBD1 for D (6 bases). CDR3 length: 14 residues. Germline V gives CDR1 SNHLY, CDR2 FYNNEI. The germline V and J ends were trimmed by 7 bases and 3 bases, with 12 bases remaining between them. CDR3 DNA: TGTGCCAGCAACTATGACAGGCACACCGGGGAGCTGTTTTTT. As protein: CASNYDRHTGELFF. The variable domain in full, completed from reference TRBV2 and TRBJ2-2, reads EPEVTQTPSHQVTQMGQEVILRCVPISNHLYFYWYRQILGQKVEFLVSFYNNEISEKSEIFDDQFSVERPDGSNFTLKIRSTKLEDSAMYFCASNYDRHTGELFFGEGSRLTVL.

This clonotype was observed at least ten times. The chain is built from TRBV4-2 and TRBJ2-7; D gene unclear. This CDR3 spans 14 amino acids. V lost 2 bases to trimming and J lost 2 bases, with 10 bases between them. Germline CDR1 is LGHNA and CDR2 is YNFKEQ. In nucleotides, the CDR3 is TGTGCCAGCAGCCAAAGGCCAGGTACCTACGAGCAGTACTTC. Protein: CASSQRPGTYEQYF.

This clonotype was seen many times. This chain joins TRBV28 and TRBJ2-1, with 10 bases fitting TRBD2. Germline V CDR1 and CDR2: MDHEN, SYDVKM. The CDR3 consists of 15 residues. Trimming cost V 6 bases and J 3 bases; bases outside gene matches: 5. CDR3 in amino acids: CASRSRTSGYNEQFF. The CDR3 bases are TGTGCCAGCAGATCCCGGACTAGCGGCTACAATGAGCAGTTCTTC.

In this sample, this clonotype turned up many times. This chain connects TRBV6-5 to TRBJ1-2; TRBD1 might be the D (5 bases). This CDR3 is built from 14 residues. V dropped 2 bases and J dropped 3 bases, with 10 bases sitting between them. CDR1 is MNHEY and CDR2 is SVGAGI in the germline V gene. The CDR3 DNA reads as TGTGCCAGCAGTTACGGGGCTTTCGACTATGGCTACACCTTC. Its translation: CASSYGAFDYGYTF.

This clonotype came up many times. CDR3 coding DNA: TGTGCCAGCAGGTCAGGACAGGGAGGCTCCTACGAGCAGTACTTC. Translation gives CASRSGQGGSYEQYF. V gene TRBV6-2 or TRBV6-3 combines with J gene TRBJ2-7, with TRBD1 matching 8 bases. Trimming removed 6 bases from V and 0 bases from J; junction bases left unmatched: 7. CDR3 length equals 15 residues. Per the germline V gene, CDR1 is MNHEY and CDR2 is SVGEGT.

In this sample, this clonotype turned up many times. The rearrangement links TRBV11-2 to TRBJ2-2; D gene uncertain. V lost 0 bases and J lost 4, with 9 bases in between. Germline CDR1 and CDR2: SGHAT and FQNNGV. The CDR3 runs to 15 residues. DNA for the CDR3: TGTGCCAGCAGCTTAGATCTGGTTCCCACCGGGGAGCTGTTTTTT. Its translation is CASSLDLVPTGELFF. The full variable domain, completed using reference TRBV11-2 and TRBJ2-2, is EAGVAQSPRYKIIEKRQSVAFWCNPISGHATLYWYQQILGQGPKLLIQFQNNGVVDDSQLPKDRFSAERLKGVDSTLKIQPAKLEDSAVYLCASSLDLVPTGELFFGEGSRLTVL.

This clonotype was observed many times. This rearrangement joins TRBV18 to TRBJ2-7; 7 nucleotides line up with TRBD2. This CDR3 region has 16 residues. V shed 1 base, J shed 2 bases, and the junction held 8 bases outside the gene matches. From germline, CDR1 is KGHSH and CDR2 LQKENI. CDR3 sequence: CASSPRAGTKAYEQYF. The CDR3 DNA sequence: TGTGCCAGCTCACCACGCGCCGGGACTAAAGCCTACGAGCAGTACTTC. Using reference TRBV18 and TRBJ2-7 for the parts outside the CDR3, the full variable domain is NAGVMQNPRHLVRRRGQEARLRCSPMKGHSHVYWYRQLPEEGLKFMVYLQKENIIDESGMPKERFSAEFPKEGPSILRIQQVVRGDSAAYFCASSPRAGTKAYEQYFGPGTRLTVT.

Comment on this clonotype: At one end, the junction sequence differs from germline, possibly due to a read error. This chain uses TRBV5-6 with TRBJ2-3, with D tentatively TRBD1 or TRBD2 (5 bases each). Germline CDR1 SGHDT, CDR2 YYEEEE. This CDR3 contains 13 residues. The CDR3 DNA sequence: TGTGCCAGCAGCTTGCAGGGACGAGATACGCGGTATTTT. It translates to CASSLQGRDTRYF.

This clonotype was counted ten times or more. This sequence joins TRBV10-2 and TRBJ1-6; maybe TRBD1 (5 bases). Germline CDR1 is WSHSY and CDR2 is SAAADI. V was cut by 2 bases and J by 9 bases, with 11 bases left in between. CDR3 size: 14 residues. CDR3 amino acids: CASSEGGTASPLHF. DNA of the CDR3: TGCGCCAGCAGTGAGGGCGGGACGGCTTCACCCCTCCACTTT.

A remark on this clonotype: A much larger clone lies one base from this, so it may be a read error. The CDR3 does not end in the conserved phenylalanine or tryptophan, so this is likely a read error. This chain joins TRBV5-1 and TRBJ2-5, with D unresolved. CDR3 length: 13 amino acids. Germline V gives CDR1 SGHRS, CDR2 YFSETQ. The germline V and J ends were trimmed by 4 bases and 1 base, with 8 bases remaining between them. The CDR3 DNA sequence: TGCGCCAGCAGCGTGGCCGGCCAAGAGACCCAGTACCTC. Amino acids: CASSVAGQETQYL.

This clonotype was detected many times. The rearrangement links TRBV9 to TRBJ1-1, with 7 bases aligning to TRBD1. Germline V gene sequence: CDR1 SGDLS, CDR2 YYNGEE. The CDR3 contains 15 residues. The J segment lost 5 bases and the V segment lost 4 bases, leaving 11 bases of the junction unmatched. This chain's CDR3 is CASSPRQGGGTEAFF. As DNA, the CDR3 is TGTGCCAGCAGCCCCCGACAGGGTGGGGGGACTGAAGCTTTCTTT.

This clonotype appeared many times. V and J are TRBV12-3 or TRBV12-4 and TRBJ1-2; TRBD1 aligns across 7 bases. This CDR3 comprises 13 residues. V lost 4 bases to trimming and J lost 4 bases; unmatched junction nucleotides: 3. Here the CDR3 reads CASSSRDSYGYTF. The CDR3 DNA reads TGTGCCAGCAGTTCGCGGGACAGCTATGGCTACACCTTC.

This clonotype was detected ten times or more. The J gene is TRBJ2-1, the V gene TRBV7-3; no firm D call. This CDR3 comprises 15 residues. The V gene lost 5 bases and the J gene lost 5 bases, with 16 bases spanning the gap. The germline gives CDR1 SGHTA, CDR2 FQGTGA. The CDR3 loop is CASSHTDPGNNEQFF. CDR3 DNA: TGTGCCAGCAGCCATACCGACCCTGGAAACAATGAGCAGTTCTTC. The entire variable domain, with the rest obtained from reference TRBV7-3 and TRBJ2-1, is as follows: GAGVSQTPSNKVTEKGKYVELRCDPISGHTALYWYRQSLGQGPEFLIYFQGTGAADDSGLPNDRFFAVRPEGSVSTLKIQRTERGDSAVYLCASSHTDPGNNEQFFGPGTRLTVL.

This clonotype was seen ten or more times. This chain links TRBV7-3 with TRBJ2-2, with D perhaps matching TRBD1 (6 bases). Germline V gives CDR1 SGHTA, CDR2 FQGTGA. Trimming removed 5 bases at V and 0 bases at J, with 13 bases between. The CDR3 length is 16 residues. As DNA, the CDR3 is TGTGCCAGCAGCGTCCGCAGGACAGCGAACACCGGGGAGCTGTTTTTT. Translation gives CASSVRRTANTGELFF.

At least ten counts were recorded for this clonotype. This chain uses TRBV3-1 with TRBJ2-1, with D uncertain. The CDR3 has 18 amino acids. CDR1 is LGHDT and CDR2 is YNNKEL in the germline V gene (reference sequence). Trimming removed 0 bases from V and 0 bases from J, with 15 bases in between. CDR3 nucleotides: TGTGCCAGCAGCCAAGATCTATTTTGGCGGAGCTCCTACAATGAGCAGTTCTTC. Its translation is CASSQDLFWRSSYNEQFF.

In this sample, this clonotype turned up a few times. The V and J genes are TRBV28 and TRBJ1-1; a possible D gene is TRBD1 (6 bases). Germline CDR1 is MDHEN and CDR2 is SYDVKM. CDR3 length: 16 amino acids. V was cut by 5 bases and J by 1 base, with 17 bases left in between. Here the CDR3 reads CASSPYTGFRNTEAFF. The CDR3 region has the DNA TGTGCCAGCAGTCCTTACACAGGGTTCAGGAACACTGAAGCTTTCTTT.

The CDR3: CASSLSGVGKNIQYF. Here the CDR3 DNA reads TGTGCCAGCAGCCTTAGCGGGGTAGGCAAAAACATTCAGTACTTC. The chain employs TRBV6-1 and TRBJ2-4; 8 bases match TRBD2. From germline, CDR1 is MNHNS and CDR2 SASEGT. Losses at the gene ends were 6 bases for V and 3 bases for J; bases not matched to a gene: 7. The CDR3 contains 15 residues.

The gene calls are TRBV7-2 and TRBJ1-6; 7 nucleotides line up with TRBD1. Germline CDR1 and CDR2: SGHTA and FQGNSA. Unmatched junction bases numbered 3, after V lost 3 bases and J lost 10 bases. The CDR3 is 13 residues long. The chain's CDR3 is CASSFRGRSPLHF. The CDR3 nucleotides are TGTGCCAGCAGCTTCAGGGGGAGATCACCCCTCCACTTT.

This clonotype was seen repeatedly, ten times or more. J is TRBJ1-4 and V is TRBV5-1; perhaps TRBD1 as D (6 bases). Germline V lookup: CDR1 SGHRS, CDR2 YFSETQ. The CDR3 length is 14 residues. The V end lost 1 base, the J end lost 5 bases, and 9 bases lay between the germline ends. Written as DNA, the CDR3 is TGCGCCAGCAGCTTGACAGGGCCCAATGAAAAACTGTTTTTT. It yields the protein CASSLTGPNEKLFF.

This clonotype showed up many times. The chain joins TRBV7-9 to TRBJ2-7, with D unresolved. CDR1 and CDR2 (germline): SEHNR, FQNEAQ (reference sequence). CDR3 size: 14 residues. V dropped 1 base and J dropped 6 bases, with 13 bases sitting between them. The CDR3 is CASSLEPSSSEQYF. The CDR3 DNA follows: TGTGCCAGCAGCTTAGAACCGTCGTCTAGCGAGCAGTACTTC.

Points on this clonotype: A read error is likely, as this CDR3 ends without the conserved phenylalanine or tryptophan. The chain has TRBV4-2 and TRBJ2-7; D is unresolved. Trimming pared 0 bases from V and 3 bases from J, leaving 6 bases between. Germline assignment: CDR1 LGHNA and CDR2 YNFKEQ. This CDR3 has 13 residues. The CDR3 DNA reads TGTGCCAGCAGCCAAGATAGGGACTACGAGCAGTACTCC. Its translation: CASSQDRDYEQYS.

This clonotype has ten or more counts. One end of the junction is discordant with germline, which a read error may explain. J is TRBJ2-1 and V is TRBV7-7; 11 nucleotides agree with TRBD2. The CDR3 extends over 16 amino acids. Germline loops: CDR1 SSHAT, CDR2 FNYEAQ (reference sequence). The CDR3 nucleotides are TGTGCTAGCAGCTCAGGGGGACTAGCGGAACCTAATGAGCAGTTCTTC. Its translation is CASSSGGLAEPNEQFF. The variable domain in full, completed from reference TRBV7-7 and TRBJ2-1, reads GAGVSQSPRYKVTKRGQDVTLRCDPISSHATLYWYQQALGQGPEFLTYFNYEAQPDKSGLPSDRFSAERPEGSISTLTIQRTEQRDSAMYRCASSSGGLAEPNEQFFGPGTRLTVL.

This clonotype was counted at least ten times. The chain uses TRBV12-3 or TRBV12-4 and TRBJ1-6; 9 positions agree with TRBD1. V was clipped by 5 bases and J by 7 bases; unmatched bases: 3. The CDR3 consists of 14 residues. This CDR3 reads CASSRGQGNSPLHF. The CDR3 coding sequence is TGTGCCAGCAGTCGCGGACAGGGGAATTCACCCCTCCACTTT.